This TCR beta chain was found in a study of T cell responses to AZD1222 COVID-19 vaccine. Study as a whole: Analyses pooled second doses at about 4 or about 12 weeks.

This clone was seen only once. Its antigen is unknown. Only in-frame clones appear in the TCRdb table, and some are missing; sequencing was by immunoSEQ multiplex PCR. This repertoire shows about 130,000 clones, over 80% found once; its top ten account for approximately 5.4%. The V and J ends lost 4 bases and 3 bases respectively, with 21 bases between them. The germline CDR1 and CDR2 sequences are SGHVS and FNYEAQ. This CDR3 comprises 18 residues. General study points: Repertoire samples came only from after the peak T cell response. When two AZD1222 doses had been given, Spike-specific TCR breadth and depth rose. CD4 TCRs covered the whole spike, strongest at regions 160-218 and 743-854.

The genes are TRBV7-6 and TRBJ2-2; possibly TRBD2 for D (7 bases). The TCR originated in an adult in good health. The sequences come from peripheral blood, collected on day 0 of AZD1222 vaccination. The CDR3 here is CASSSLGRDKDYTGELFF. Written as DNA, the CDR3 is TGTGCCAGCAGCTCCCTTGGGAGGGACAAAGATTACACCGGGGAGCTGTTTTTT.